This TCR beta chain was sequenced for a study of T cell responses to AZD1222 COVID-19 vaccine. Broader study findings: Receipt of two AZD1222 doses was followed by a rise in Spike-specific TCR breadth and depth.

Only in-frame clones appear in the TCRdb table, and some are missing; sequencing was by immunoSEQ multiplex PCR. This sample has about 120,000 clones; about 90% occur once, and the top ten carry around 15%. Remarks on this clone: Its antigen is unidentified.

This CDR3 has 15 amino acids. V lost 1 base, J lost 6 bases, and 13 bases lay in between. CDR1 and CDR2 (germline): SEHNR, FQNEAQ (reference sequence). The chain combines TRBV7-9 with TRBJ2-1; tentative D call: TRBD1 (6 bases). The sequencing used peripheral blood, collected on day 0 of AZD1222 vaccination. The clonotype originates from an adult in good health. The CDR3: CASSLGTDILNEQFF. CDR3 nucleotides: TGTGCCAGCAGCTTAGGGACAGACATTCTCAATGAGCAGTTCTTC.